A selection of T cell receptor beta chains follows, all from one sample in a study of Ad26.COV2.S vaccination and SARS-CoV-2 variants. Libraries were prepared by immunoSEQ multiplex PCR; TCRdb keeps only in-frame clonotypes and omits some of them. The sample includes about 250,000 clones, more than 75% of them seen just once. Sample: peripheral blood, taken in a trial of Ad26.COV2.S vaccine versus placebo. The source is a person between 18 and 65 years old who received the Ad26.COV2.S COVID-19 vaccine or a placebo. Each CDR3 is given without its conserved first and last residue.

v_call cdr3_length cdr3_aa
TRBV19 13 ASSKYLTARYGYT
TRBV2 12 ASSSPDTSYEQY
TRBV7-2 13 ASSLQQAVQGTQY
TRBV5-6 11 ASSLEGREKLF
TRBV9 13 ASSVKDRVDYGYT
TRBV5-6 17 ASSFNNYYRDRGNTEAF
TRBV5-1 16 ASRKGGRGQTTNEKLF
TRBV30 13 AWSVYGGSNQPQH
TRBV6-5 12 ASSPGHTSYEQY
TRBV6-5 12 ASASGDRLTEAF
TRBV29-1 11 SVGRQGGDTQY
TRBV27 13 ASTSTGGPGNTIY
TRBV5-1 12 ASSPRRASDEQY
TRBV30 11 AWSAGANQPQH
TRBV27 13 ASSLFGGARETQY
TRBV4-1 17 ASSQAQYWGQGVPYEQY
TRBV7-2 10 ASSPSTDTQY
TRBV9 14 ASSVAFEGVDSPLH
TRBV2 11 AAGLTSYNEQF
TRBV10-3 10 AISGEGGEQY
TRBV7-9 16 ASRLPSWAPYTYNEQF
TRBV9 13 ASSVEGLAVDTQY
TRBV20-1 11 SASGQGTDTQY
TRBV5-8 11 ASSSRRRTEAF
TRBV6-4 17 ASSPTSSSRLTRGYEQF
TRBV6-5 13 ASSYSPTGNYGYT
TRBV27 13 ASSGARQVLTGYT
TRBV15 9 ATSTRGSAF
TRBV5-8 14 ASSLPGTADGNTIY
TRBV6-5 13 ASSYVPGYGTEAF
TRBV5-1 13 ASSAYRLGNTEAF
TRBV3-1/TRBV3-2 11 ASSQPPTYEQY
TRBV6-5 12 ASSYQGVDTEAF
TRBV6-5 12 ASSIGGLPYEQY
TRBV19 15 ASSIGGQGIMNTEAF
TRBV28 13 ASSLSDSYSYEQY
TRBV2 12 ASSEQTPYNEQF